A single sample gave rise to the 4 T cell receptor beta chains below, sequenced in a study of blood T cell repertoires in COVID-19. Produced via immunoSEQ multiplex PCR; TCRdb's table is partial and in-frame only. Of roughly 230,000 clones listed, roughly 84% are singletons. Sequencing was carried out using peripheral blood. The receptor source for this set is a man in his forties with acute or convalescent COVID-19.

V and J are TRBV7-8 and TRBJ2-1, with 10 bases matching TRBD2. In germline, CDR1 is SGHVS, CDR2 FQNEAQ. Trimming at V came to 3 bases and at J to 5 bases, leaving 7 bases not matched to a gene. This CDR3 contains 16 residues. CDR3 nucleotide sequence: TGTGCCAGCAGCTTGTACGGGACTAGCGCCAACAATGAGCAGTTCTTC. This sequence encodes CASSLYGTSANNEQFF.

J is TRBJ1-6 and V is TRBV15, with D unclear. V shed 4 bases and J shed 5 bases, with 9 bases lying between them. The germline CDR1 and CDR2 sequences are LNHNV and YYDKDF (reference sequence). There are 14 residues in the CDR3. The CDR3 region has the DNA TGTGCCACCAGCATTCGGGGAGATAATTCACCCCTCCACTTT. Amino acid sequence: CATSIRGDNSPLHF.

The CDR3 loop is CASSLRWFDSAGTDTQYF. The CDR3 DNA reads as TGTGCCAGCAGCTTAAGGTGGTTCGATAGCGCAGGCACAGATACGCAGTATTTT. The chain couples TRBV7-8 to TRBJ2-3; D is perhaps TRBD2 (5 bases). Trimming stripped 2 bases from V and 1 base from J, with 19 bases between. CDR3 length equals 18 residues. The V gene's germline CDR1 is SGHVS and CDR2 FQNEAQ.

The chain couples TRBV15 to TRBJ2-1; TRBD2 agrees at 13 bases. Germline V gene data show CDR1 as LNHNV and CDR2 as YYDKDF (reference sequence). This CDR3 comprises 20 residues. After removal of 1 base from V and 4 bases from J, the junction contained 13 bases not matched to a gene. CDR3 amino acids: CATSRGMGLAGFINYNEQFF. As DNA, the CDR3 is TGTGCCACCAGCAGAGGTATGGGACTAGCGGGATTCATTAATTACAATGAGCAGTTCTTC.